Below, 12 T cell receptor beta chains from the same sample are listed, as sequenced in a study of blood T cell repertoires in COVID-19 (dated by TCRdb to 2019 to 2021). Libraries were built with the immunoSEQ multiplex PCR assay. Here the immuneACCESS table is served through TCRdb, limited to in-frame sequences with V and J called. Missing clones are a known gap in these copies; in checked studies unresolved V genes cover under half, and the rest lacks a known reason. The sample contains about 90,000 clones, about 88% of them found a single time. The ten biggest clones cover about 1.8% of the sample. The sample comprised peripheral blood. These receptors were collected from a man aged 80 or over with acute or convalescent COVID-19.

The chain has TRBV19 and TRBJ2-7; possibly TRBD1 for D (6 bases). Germline CDR1 and CDR2: LNHDA and SQIVND (reference sequence). Trimming removed 5 bases from V and 0 bases from J, with 11 bases in between. The CDR3 is 14 residues long. The CDR3 is CASSSGHRSYEQYF. The CDR3 bases are TGTGCCAGTAGTTCGGGACACCGCTCCTACGAGCAGTACTTC.

Turning to this clone: Within the sample, other DNA sequences also encode this same CDR3. The J gene is TRBJ2-7, the V gene TRBV10-3, with D tentatively TRBD1 (8 bases). This CDR3 comprises 13 residues. V was pared by 10 bases and J by 6 bases, with 19 bases between. In germline, CDR1 is ENHRY, CDR2 SYGVKD. DNA for the CDR3: TGTGCCAGCAGGCCGGACAGGGAGGGCGAGCAGTACTTC. It codes for CASRPDREGEQYF.

The V and J genes are TRBV11-1 and TRBJ2-7, with 9 bases that match TRBD2. CDR1 is SGHAT and CDR2 is FQDESV in the germline V gene (reference sequence). Trimming cost V 5 bases and J 6 bases; bases outside gene matches: 8. CDR3 length equals 14 residues. The CDR3 DNA follows: TGTGCCAGCAGCCCCGGGACTAGCTTAAGCGAGCAGTACTTC. The encoded protein is CASSPGTSLSEQYF.

This clone was detected once. The chain has TRBV9 and TRBJ2-7, with TRBD1 matching 11 bases. This CDR3 has 15 residues. Per germline, CDR1 SGDLS and CDR2 YYNGEE. V lost 0 bases and J lost 4; bases outside the gene matches: 3. CDR3 nucleotides: TGTGCCAGCAGCGTAGACGGACAGGGGGCGTACGAGCAGTACTTC. It encodes CASSVDGQGAYEQYF.

The V and J genes are TRBV6-6 and TRBJ2-7, with 7 bases identical to TRBD1. From germline, CDR1 is MNHNY and CDR2 SVGAGI (reference sequence). The CDR3 has 14 residues. V lost 2 bases and J lost 2; bases outside the gene matches: 3. The CDR3 DNA follows: TGTGCCAGCAGTTACCAGGACAGGACCTACGAGCAGTACTTC. The encoded protein is CASSYQDRTYEQYF.

This clone occurred a few times. This sequence joins TRBV7-9 and TRBJ2-5; TRBD2 is a possible D gene (6 bases). The CDR3 spans 16 residues. CDR1 is SEHNR, CDR2 FQNEAQ, per germline (reference sequence). The ends were cut back, 5 bases at V and 0 bases at J, with 16 bases in the middle. The CDR3 protein is CASSRAGLRYQETQYF. CDR3 in DNA: TGTGCCAGCAGCAGGGCGGGACTGAGGTACCAAGAGACCCAGTACTTC. The whole variable domain, filled in from reference TRBV7-9 and TRBJ2-5, reads DTGVSQNPRHKITKRGQNVTFRCDPISEHNRLYWYRQTLGQGPEFLTYFQNEAQLEKSRLLSDRFSAERPKGSFSTLEIQRTEQGDSAMYLCASSRAGLRYQETQYFGPGTRLLVL.

V and J are TRBV7-2 and TRBJ2-5; a weak D match, TRBD2 (6 bases). Trimming left V 4 bases short and J 4 bases short, with 13 bases between. The CDR3 consists of 14 residues. Germline CDR1 and CDR2: SGHTA and FQGNSA. This CDR3 is CASSYRGGGETQYF. The CDR3 coding sequence is TGTGCCAGCAGCTACCGGGGAGGCGGAGAGACCCAGTACTTC.

This chain joins TRBV28 and TRBJ2-4; weak D call: TRBD1 (6 bases). The length of the CDR3 is 18 residues. Germline V CDR1 and CDR2: MDHEN, SYDVKM. V gave up 5 bases and J gave up 1 base, with 21 bases separating them. In DNA form, the CDR3 reads TGTGCCAGCAGTGATGGTACAGGGTTCGCTGGGGCCAAAAACATTCAGTACTTC. Protein product: CASSDGTGFAGAKNIQYF.

The chain recombines TRBV6-5 with TRBJ2-2; D is unresolved. Germline lookup yields CDR1 MNHEY and CDR2 SVGAGI. This CDR3 contains 15 residues. Trimming pared 6 bases from V and 2 bases from J, leaving 13 bases between. The CDR3 sequence is CASRPYGINTGELFF. DNA for the CDR3: TGTGCCAGCAGGCCGTACGGTATCAACACCGGGGAGCTGTTTTTT.

The CDR3 DNA is TGTGCCACCAGAACCGGGACAGATACGCAGTATTTT. This translates into CATRTGTDTQYF. This chain links TRBV15 with TRBJ2-3; the D is unclear. Germline V lookup: CDR1 LNHNV, CDR2 YYDKDF (reference sequence). The CDR3 sequence is 12 residues long. Trimming removed 6 bases at V and 3 bases at J, with 7 bases between.

The chain uses TRBV5-1 and TRBJ2-3, with 10 bases matching TRBD1. The CDR3 has 15 amino acids. Germline-derived CDR1 and CDR2 are SGHRS and YFSETQ. The ends lost 3 bases at V and 3 bases at J; junction bases unmatched: 4. The CDR3 nucleotides are TGCGCCAGCAGCTCGGGACAGGGGAAGACAGATACGCAGTATTTT. This translates into CASSSGQGKTDTQYF. Full variable domain (outside the CDR3, taken from reference TRBV5-1 and TRBJ2-3): KAGVTQTPRYLIKTRGQQVTLSCSPISGHRSVSWYQQTPGQGLQFLFEYFSETQRNKGNFPGRFSGRQFSNSRSEMNVSTLELGDSALYLCASSSGQGKTDTQYFGPGTRLTVL.

J is TRBJ2-7 and V is TRBV5-4, with D hard to call. V lost 1 base, J lost 0 bases, and 8 bases lay in between. Germline values: CDR1 SGHNT, CDR2 YYREEE (reference sequence). The CDR3 sequence is 14 residues long. CDR3 coding DNA: TGTGCCAGCAGCTTGTCCCACAGCTCCTACGAGCAGTACTTC. It codes for CASSLSHSSYEQYF. Variable domain in full (rest from reference TRBV5-4 and TRBJ2-7): ETGVTQSPTHLIKTRGQQVTLRCSSQSGHNTVSWYQQALGQGPQFIFQYYREEENGRGNFPPRFSGLQFPNYSSELNVNALELDDSALYLCASSLSHSSYEQYFGPGTRLTVT.